A few counts support the clone carrying this T cell receptor beta chain. Its cognate antigen is unknown. The sample is drawn from a study of identical twins. Per germline, CDR1 SQVTM and CDR2 ANQGSEA. V was shortened by 7 bases and J by 7 bases, with 16 bases between the two germline ends. The CDR3 has 12 residues. A single record per CDR3 protein comes from TCRdb applying MiXCR to the 5' RACE reads. The table shows some 250,000 distinct CDR3 sequences, with over 5.5% occurring only once. Study-wide points: Twins showed weaker excess sharing in their beta out-of-frame sequences. Among out-of-frame alpha sequences shared by twins, low generation probability occurred in excess.

These data were likewise used in another study, on T cells expressing NK-cell markers.

The source material was CD8+ T cells sorted from blood. The chain links TRBV29-1 to TRBJ1-2; D uncertain. The receptor was derived from a woman aged 18-30 years in good health. CDR3 loop: CSAISHYGGYTF. The CDR3 DNA follows: TGCAGCGCAATAAGCCATTACGGTGGCTACACCTTC.